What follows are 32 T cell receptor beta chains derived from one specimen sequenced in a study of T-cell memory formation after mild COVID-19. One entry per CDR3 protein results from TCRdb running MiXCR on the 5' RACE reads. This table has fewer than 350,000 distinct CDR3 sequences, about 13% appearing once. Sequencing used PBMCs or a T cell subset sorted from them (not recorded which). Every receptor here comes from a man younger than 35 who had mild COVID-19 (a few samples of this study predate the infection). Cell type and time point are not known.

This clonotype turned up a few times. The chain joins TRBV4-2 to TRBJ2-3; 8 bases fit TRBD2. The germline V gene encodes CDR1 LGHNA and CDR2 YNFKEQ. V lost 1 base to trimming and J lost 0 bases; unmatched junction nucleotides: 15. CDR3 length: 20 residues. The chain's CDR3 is CASSQGSGRGGSASTDTQYF. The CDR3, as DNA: TGTGCCAGCAGCCAAGGGTCGGGTCGGGGGGGATCCGCTAGCACAGATACGCAGTATTTT.

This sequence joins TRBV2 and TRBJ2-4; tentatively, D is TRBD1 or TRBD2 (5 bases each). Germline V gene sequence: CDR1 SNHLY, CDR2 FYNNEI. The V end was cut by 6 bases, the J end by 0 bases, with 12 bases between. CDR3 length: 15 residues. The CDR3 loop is CASSRDPGAKNIQYF. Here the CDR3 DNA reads TGTGCCAGCAGCCGGGACCCGGGAGCCAAAAACATTCAGTACTTC.

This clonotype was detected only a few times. The CDR3 loop is CASSEEGRGTQYF. The CDR3 DNA reads as TGTGCCAGCAGTGAAGAAGGGCGGGGAACGCAGTATTTT. This rearrangement joins TRBV2 to TRBJ2-3, with D perhaps matching TRBD2 (6 bases). From germline, CDR1 is SNHLY and CDR2 FYNNEI. This CDR3 has 13 residues. V was pared by 1 base and J by 9 bases, with 11 bases between.

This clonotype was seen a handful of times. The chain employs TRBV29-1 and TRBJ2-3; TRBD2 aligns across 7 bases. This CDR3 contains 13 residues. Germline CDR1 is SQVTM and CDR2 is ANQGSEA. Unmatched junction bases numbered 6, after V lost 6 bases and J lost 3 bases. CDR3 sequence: CSVESGGTDTQYF. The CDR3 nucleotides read TGCAGCGTCGAATCGGGAGGAACAGATACGCAGTATTTT.

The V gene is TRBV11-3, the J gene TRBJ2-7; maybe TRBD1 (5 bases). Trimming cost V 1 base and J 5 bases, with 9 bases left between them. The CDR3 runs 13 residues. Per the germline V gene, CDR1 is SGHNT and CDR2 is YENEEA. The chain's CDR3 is CASSLGRAHEQYF. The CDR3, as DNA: TGTGCCAGCAGCTTAGGCAGGGCCCACGAGCAGTACTTC.

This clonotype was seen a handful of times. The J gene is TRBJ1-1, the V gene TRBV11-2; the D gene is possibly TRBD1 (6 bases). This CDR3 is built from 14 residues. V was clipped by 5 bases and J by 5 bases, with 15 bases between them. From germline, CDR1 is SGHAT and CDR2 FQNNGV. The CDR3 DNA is TGTGCCAGCAGCCAAAGGGGGGGTGGAACTGAAGCTTTCTTT. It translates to CASSQRGGGTEAFF.

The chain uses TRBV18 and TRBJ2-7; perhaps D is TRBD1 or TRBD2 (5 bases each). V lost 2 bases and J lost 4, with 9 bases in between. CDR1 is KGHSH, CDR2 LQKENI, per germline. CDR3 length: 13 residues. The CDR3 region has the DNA TGTGCCAGCTCACCAGAGGGGCTGTACGAGCAGTACTTC. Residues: CASSPEGLYEQYF.

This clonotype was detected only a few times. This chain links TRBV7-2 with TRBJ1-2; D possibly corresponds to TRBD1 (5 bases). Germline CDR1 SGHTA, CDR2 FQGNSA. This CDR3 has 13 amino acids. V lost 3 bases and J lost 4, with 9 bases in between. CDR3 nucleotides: TGTGCCAGCAGCTTCGACAGTGCCTATGGCTACACCTTC. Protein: CASSFDSAYGYTF.

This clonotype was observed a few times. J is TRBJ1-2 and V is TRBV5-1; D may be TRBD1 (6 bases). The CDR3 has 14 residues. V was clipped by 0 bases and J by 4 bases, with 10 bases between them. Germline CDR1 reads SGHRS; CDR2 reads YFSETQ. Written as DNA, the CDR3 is TGCGCCAGCAGCTTGGGACAGGCTGGCTATGGCTACACCTTC. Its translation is CASSLGQAGYGYTF.

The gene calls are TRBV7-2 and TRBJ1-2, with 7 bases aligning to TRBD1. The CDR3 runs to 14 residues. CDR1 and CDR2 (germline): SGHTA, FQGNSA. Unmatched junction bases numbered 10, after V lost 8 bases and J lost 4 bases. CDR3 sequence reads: CASGPERTGYGYTF. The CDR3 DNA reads TGTGCCAGCGGACCCGAAAGGACAGGCTATGGCTACACCTTC.

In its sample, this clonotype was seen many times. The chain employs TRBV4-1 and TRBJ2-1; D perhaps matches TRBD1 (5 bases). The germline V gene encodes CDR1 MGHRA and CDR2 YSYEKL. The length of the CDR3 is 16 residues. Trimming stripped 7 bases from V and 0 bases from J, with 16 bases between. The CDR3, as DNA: TGCGCCAGCAAGCCAGGGCTGGGGTTCTCCTACAATGAGCAGTTCTTC. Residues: CASKPGLGFSYNEQFF.

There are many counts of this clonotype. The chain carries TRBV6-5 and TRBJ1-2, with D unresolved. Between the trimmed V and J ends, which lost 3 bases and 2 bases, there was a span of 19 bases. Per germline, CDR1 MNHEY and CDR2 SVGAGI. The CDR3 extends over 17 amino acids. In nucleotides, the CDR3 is TGTGCCAGCAGTTATGGGTTCGGAGAGCCTACAAACTATGGCTACACCTTC. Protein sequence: CASSYGFGEPTNYGYTF.

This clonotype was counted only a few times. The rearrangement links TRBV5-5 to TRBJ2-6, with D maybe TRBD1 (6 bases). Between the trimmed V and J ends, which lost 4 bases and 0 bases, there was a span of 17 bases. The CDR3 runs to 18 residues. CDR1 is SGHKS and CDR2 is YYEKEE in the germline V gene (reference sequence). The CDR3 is CASSVQQGIISGANVLTF. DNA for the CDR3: TGTGCCAGCAGCGTCCAACAGGGTATCATCTCTGGGGCCAACGTCCTGACTTTC.

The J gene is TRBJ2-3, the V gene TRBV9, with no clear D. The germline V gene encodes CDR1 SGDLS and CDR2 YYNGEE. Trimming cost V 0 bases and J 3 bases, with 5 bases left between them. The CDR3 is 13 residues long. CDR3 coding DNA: TGTGCCAGCAGCGTAGAAGGGACAGATACGCAGTATTTT. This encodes CASSVEGTDTQYF.

CDR3 in amino acids: CASSPITGVGYEQYF. The DNA of the CDR3 is TGTGCCAGCTCACCGATTACGGGGGTTGGGTACGAGCAGTACTTC. J is TRBJ2-7 and V is TRBV18; TRBD2 is a possible D gene (6 bases). Germline-derived CDR1 and CDR2 are KGHSH and LQKENI. Trimming stripped 3 bases from V and 4 bases from J, with 16 bases between. The CDR3 is 15 residues long.

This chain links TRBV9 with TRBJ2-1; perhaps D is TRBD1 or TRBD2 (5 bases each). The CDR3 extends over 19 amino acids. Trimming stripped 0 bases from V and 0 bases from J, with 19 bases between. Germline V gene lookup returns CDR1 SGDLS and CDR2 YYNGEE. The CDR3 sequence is CASSVERRRGTDSYNEQFF. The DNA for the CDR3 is TGTGCCAGCAGCGTAGAGAGGCGGAGAGGGACGGACTCCTACAATGAGCAGTTCTTC.

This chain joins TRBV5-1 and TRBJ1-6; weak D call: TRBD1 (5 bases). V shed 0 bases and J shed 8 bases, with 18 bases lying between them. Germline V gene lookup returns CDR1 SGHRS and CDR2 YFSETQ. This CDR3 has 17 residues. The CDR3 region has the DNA TGCGCCAGCAGCTTGGAACCGGGAGGGGTTTTGGATTCACCCCTCCACTTT. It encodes CASSLEPGGVLDSPLHF.

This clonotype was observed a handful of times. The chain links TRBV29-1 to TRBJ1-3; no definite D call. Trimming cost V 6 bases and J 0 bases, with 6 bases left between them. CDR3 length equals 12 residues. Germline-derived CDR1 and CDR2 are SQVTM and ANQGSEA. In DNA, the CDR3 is TGCAGCGTGGCTCTCTCTGGAAACACCATATATTTT. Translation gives CSVALSGNTIYF.

The DNA of the CDR3 is TGTGCCAGCAGCTCCCCCCAACAGGGTGGCACAGATACGCAGTATTTT. This gives the protein CASSSPQQGGTDTQYF. This chain links TRBV5-4 with TRBJ2-3; tentatively, D is TRBD1 (6 bases). Per the germline V gene, CDR1 is SGHNT and CDR2 is YYREEE (reference sequence). The CDR3 contains 16 residues. V shed 3 bases and J shed 1 base, with 15 bases lying between them.

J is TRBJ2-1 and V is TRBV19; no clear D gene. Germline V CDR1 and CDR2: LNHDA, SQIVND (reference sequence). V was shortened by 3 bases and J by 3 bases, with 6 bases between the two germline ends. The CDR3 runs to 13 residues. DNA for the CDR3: TGTGCCAGTAGTATGGGGAACTACAATGAGCAGTTCTTC. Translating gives CASSMGNYNEQFF.

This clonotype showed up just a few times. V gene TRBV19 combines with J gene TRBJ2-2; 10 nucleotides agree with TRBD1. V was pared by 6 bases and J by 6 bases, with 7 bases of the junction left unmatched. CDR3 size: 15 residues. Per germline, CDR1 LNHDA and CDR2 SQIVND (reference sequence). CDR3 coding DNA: TGTGCCAGTAGCCGCACCGGGACAGGGGCCGGGGAGCTGTTTTTT. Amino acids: CASSRTGTGAGELFF.

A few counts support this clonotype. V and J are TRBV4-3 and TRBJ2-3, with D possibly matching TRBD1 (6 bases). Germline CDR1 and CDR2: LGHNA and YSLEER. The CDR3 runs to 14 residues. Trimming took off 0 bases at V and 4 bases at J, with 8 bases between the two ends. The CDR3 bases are TGCGCCAGCAGCCAAGAACAGGGCTCAGATACGCAGTATTTT. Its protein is CASSQEQGSDTQYF.

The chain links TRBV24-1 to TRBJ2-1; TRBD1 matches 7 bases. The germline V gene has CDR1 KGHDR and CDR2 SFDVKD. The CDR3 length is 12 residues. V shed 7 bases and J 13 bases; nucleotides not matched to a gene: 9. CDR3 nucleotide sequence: TGTGCCACCAGCGAAACAGGGGCCGCTCAGTTCTTC. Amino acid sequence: CATSETGAAQFF.

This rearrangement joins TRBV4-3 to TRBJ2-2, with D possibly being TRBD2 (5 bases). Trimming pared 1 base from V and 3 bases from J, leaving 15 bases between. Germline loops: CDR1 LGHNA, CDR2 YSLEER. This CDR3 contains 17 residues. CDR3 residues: CASSQVGSWGDTGELFF. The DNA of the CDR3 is TGCGCCAGCAGCCAAGTGGGATCATGGGGAGACACCGGGGAGCTGTTTTTT.

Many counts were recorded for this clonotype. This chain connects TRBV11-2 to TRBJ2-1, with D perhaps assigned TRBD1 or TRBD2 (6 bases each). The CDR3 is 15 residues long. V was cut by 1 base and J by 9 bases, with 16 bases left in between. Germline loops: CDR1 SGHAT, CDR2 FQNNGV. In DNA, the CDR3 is TGTGCCAGCAGCTTAGGTGGGGGGCAATATGCTGAGCAGTTCTTC. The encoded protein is CASSLGGGQYAEQFF.

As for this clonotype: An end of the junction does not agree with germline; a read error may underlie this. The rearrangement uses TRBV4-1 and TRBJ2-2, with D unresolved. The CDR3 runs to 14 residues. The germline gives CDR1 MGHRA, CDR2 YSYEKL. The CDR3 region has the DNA TGCGCCAGCAGCCCCGGGCTGAACTCCGGGGAGCTGTTTTTT. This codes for CASSPGLNSGELFF.

CDR3 sequence reads: CASSGTSLDEQFF. The CDR3 bases are TGTGCCAGCAGCGGGACTAGTCTCGATGAGCAGTTCTTC. V gene TRBV9 combines with J gene TRBJ2-1; 7 bases are a match to TRBD2. CDR3 size: 13 residues. With V trimmed by 3 bases and J by 8 bases, 5 bases remained unmatched. CDR1 and CDR2 from the germline V gene are SGDLS and YYNGEE.

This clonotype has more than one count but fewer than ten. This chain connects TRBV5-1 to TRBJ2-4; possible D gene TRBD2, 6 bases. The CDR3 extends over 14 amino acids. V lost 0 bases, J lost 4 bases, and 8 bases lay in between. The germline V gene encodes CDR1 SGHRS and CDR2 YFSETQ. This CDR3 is CASSLEEGKNIQYF. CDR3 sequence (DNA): TGCGCCAGCAGCTTGGAGGAGGGGAAAAACATTCAGTACTTC.

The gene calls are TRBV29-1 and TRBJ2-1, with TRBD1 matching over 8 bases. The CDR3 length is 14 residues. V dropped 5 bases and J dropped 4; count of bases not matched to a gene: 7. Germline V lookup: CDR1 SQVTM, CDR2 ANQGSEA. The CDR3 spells CSVHGQGAYNEQFF. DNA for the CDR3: TGCAGCGTTCATGGGCAGGGGGCGTACAATGAGCAGTTCTTC.

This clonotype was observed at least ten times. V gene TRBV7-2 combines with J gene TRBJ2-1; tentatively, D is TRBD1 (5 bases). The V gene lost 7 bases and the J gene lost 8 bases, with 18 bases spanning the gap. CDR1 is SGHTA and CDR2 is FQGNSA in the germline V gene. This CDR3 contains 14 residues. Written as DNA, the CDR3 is TGTGCCAGCAACCCTAGGTTGGGGCAGGATGAGCAGTTCTTC. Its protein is CASNPRLGQDEQFF.

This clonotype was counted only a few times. The CDR3 sequence: CASSPGTGHHEQYF. CDR3 in DNA: TGCGCCAGCAGTCCCGGGACAGGGCATCACGAGCAGTACTTC. V is TRBV10-2 and J is TRBJ2-7; 9 bases are a match to TRBD1. J was trimmed by 5 bases and V by 5 bases; bases with no gene match: 7. CDR1 WSHSY and CDR2 SAAADI come from the germline V gene. CDR3 size: 14 residues.

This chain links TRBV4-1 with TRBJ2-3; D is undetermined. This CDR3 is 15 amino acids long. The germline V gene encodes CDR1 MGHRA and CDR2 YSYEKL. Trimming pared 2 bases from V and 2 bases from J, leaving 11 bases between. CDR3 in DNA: TGCGCCAGCAGCCAAAGGTTAGGATCCACAGATACGCAGTATTTT. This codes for CASSQRLGSTDTQYF.